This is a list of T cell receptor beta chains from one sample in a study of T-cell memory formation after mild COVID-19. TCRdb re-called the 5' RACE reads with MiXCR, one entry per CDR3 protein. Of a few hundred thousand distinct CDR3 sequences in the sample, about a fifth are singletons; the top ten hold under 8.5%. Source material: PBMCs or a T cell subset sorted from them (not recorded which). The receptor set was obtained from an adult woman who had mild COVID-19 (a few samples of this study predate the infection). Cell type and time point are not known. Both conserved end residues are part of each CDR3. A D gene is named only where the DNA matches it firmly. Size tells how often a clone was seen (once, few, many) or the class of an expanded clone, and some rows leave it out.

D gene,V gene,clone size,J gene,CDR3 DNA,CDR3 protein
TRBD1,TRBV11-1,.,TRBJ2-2,TGTGCCAGCAGGGACAGGGGGCGAAAGGACACCGGGGAGCTGTTTTTT,CASRDRGRKDTGELFF
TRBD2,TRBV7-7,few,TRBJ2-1,TGTGCTAGCAGCTTCGGACTAGCGGGAGAGAATGAGCAGTTCTTC,CASSFGLAGENEQFF
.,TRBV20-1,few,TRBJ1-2,TGCAGTGCAACGACAGCAACCGGTAACTATGGCTACACCTTC,CSATTATGNYGYTF
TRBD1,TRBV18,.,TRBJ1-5,TGTGCCAGCTCACTACGGGGACAGGGGGCCGGACAGCCCCAGCATTTT,CASSLRGQGAGQPQHF
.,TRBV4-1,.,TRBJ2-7,TGCGCCAGCAGCCAAGACCCAGGGACGGACTACGAGCAGTACTTC,CASSQDPGTDYEQYF
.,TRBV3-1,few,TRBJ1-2,TGTGCCAGCAGCCAAGCAGGGGTTGCCTATGGCTACACCTTC,CASSQAGVAYGYTF
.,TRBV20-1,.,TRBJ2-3,TGCAGTGCTAGACCCAGCGGGCGCAAGAATACGCAGTATTTT,CSARPSGRKNTQYF
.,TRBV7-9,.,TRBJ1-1,TGTGCCAGCAGCCCTGGGGGACCTGAAGCTTTCTTT,CASSPGGPEAFF
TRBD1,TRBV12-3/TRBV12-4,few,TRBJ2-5,TGTGCCAGCAGTCTCAGGGGGCCGGCGGAGACCCAGTACTTC,CASSLRGPAETQYF
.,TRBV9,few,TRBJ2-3,TGTGCCAGCAGCGGGCTAACAGGGTTAAAGGATATCACAGATACGCAGTATTTT,CASSGLTGLKDITDTQYF
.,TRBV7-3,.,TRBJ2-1,TGTGCCAGCAGCTTAGTCTCGGCCCTCTACAATGAGCAGTTCTTC,CASSLVSALYNEQFF
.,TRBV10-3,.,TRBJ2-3,TGTGCCATCAGTGACACCCAACGGAGCTTCACTAGCACAGATACGCAGTATTTT,CAISDTQRSFTSTDTQYF
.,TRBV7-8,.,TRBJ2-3,TGTGCCAGCAGCCCCAATTCCCTTCGTGACACAGATACGCAGTATTTT,CASSPNSLRDTDTQYF
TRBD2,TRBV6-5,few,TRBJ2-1,TGTGCCAGCAGTTACCGACTAGCAGACAATGAGCAGTTCTTC,CASSYRLADNEQFF
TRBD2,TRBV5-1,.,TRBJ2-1,TGCGCCAGCAGCTTGGACGCGGGAGTTGGAAATGAGCAGTTCTTC,CASSLDAGVGNEQFF
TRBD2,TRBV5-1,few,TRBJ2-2,TGCGCCAGCAGGGGACTAGACAGCCCTTTATGGGAGCTGTTTTTT,CASRGLDSPLWELFF
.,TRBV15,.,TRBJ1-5,TGTGCCACCAGCAGACAAATTTTTGGGGGCAATCAGCCCCAGCATTTT,CATSRQIFGGNQPQHF
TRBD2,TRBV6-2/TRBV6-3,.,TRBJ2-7,TGTGCCAGCCGCCTGACTAGCGGGAGCCCCCTCTACGAGCAGTACTTC,CASRLTSGSPLYEQYF
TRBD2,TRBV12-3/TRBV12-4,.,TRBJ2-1,TGTGCCAGTCGGGGGGGCGCCTACAATGAGCAGTTCTTC,CASRGGAYNEQFF